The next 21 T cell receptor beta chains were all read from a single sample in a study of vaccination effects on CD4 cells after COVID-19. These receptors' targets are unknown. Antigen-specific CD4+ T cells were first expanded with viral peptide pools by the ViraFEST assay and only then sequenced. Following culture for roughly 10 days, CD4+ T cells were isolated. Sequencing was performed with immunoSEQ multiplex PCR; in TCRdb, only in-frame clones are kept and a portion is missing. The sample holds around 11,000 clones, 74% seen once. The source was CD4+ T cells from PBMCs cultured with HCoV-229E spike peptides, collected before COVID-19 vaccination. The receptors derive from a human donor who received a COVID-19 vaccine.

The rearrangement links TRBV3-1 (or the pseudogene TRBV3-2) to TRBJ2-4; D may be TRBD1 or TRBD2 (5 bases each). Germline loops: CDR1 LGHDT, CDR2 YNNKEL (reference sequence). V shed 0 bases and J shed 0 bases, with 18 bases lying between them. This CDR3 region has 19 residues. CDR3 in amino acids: CASSQEVRTGTLAKNIQYF. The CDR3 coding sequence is TGTGCCAGCAGCCAAGAGGTTAGGACCGGGACGCTAGCCAAAAACATTCAGTACTTC.

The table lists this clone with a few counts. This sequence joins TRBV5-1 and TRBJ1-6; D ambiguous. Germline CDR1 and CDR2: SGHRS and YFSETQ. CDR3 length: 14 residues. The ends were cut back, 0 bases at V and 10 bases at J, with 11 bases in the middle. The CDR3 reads CASSLGTEGSPLHF. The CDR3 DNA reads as TGCGCCAGCAGCTTGGGAACGGAGGGATCACCCCTCCACTTT.

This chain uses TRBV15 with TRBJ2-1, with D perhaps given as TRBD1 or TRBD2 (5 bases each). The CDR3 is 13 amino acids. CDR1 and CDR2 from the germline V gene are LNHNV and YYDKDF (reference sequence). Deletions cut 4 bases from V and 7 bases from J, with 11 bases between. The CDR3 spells CATSIARENEQFF. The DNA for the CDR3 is TGTGCCACCAGCATCGCCAGGGAGAATGAGCAGTTCTTC.

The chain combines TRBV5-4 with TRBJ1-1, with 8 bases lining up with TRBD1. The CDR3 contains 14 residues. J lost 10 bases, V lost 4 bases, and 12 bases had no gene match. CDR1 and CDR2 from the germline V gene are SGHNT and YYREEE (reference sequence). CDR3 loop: CASSTGTRDRRAFF. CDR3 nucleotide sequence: TGTGCCAGCAGCACGGGCACCCGGGACAGGAGAGCTTTCTTT.

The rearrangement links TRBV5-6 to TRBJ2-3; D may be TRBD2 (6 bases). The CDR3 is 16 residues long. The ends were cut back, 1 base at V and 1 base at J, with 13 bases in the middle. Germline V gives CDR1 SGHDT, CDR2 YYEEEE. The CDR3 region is CASSLSGGSRTDTQYF. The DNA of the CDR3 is TGTGCCAGCAGCTTGTCCGGAGGGTCTCGCACAGATACGCAGTATTTT.

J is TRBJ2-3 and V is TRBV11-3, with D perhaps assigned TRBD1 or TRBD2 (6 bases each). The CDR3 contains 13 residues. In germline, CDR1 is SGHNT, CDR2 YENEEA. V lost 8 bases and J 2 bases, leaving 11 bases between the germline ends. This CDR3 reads CASGTGATDTQYF. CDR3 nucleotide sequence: TGTGCCAGCGGGACGGGGGCCACAGATACGCAGTATTTT.

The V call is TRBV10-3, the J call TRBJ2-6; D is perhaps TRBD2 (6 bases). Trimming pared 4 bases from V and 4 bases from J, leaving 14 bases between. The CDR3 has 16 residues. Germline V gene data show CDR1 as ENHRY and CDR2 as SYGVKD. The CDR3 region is CAISGAGREGANVLTF. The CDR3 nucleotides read TGTGCCATCAGTGGTGCGGGACGTGAAGGGGCCAACGTCCTGACTTTC.

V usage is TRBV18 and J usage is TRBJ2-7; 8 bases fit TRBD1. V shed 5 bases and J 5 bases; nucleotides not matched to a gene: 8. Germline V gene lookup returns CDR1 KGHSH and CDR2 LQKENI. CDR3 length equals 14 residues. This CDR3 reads CASSEDRGWDEQYF. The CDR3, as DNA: TGTGCCAGCTCAGAAGACAGGGGCTGGGACGAGCAGTACTTC.

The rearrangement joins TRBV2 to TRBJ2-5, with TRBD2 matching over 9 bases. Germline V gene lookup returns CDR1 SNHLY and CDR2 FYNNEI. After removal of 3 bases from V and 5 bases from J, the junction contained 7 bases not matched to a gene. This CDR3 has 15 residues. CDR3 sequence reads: CASSDRRGGSETQYF. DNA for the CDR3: TGTGCCAGCAGTGACAGGCGGGGGGGCTCCGAGACCCAGTACTTC.

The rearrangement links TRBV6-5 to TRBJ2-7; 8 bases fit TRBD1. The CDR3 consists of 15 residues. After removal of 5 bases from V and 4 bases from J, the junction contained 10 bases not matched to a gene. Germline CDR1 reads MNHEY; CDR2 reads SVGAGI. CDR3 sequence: CASSRSGQGAYEQYF. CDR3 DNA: TGTGCCAGCAGTAGGTCCGGCCAGGGGGCATACGAGCAGTACTTC.

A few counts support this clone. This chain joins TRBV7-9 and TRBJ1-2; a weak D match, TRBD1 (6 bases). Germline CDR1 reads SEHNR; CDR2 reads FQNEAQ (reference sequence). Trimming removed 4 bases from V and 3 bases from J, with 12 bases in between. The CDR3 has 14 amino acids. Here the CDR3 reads CASSWGTIDYGYTF. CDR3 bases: TGTGCCAGCAGCTGGGGGACAATTGACTATGGCTACACCTTC.

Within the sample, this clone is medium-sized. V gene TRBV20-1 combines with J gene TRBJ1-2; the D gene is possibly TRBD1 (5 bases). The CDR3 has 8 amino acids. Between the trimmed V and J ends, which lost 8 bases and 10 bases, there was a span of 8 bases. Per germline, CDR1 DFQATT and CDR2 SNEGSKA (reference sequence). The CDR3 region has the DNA TGCAGTTCGGGGGACTACACCTTC. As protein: CSSGDYTF.

The CDR3 bases are TGTGCCAGCAAGACGGTGGGCTACGAGCAGTACTTC. This translates into CASKTVGYEQYF. The chain joins TRBV6-5 to TRBJ2-7, with D unresolved. Trimming took 7 bases from V and 3 from J, leaving 10 bases between them. CDR1 and CDR2 (germline): MNHEY, SVGAGI. The CDR3 sequence is 12 residues long.

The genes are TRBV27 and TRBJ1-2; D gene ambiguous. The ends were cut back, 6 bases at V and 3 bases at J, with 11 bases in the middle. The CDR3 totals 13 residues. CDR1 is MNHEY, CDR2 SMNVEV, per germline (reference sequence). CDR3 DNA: TGTGCCAGCAGGGGCGGGCTCCACTATGGCTACACCTTC. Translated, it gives CASRGGLHYGYTF.

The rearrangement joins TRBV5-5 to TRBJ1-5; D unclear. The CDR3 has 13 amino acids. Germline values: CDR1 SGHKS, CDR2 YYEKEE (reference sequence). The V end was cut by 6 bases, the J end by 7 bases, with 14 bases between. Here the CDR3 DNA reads TGTGCCAGCACCTCATTTGTTGGGCAGCCCCAGCATTTT. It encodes CASTSFVGQPQHF.

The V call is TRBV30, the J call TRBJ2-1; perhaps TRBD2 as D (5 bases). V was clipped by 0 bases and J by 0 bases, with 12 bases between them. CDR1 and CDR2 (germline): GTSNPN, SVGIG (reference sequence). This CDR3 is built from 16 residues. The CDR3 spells CAWSVWRKSSYNEQFF. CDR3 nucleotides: TGTGCCTGGAGTGTGTGGAGGAAAAGCTCCTACAATGAGCAGTTCTTC. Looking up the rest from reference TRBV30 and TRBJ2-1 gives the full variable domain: SQTIHQWPATLVQPVGSPLSLECTVEGTSNPNLYWYRQAAGRGLQLLFYSVGIGQISSEVPQNLSASRPQDRQFILSSKKLLLSDSGFYLCAWSVWRKSSYNEQFFGPGTRLTVL.

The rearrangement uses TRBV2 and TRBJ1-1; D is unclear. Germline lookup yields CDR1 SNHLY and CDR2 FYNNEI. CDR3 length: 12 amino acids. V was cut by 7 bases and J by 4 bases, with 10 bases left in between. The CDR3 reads CASTREGTEAFF. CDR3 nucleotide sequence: TGTGCCAGCACGCGGGAGGGCACTGAAGCTTTCTTT.

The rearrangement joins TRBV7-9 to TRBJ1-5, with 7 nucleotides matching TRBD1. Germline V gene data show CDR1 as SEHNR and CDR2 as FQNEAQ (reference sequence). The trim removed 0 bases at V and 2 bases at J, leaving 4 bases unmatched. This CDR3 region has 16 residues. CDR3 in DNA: TGTGCCAGCAGCTTAGCCCTAGGACAGGGCAATCAGCCCCAGCATTTT. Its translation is CASSLALGQGNQPQHF.

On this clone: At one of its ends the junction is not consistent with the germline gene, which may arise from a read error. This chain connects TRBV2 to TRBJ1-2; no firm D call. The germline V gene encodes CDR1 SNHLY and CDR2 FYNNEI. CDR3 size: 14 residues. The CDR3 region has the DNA TGTGCCAGCAGTGGCGACGGATTAAACTATGGCTACACTTTC. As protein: CASSGDGLNYGYTF.

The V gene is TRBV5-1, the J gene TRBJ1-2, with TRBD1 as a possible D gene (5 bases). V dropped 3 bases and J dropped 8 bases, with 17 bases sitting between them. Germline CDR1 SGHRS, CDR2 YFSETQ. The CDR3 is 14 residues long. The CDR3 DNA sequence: TGCGCCAGCAGCTCCGAGGGGCGGGCTAAAGGCTACACCTTC. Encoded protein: CASSSEGRAKGYTF.

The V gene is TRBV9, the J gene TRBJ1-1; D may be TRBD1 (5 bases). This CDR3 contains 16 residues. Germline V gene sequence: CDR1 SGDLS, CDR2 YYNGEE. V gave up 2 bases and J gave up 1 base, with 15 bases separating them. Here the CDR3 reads CASSVPGSLGNTEAFF. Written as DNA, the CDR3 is TGTGCCAGCAGCGTCCCAGGGAGCTTAGGGAACACTGAAGCTTTCTTT.